These T cell receptor beta chains were read from a single sample in a study of blood T cell repertoires in COVID-19. Data came from immunoSEQ multiplex PCR; TCRdb stores just in-frame clones and leaves some out. In the table there are some 150,000 clones, roughly 85% of which are singletons. The sequenced sample was peripheral blood. Every receptor here comes from a man between 50 and 59 years old with acute or convalescent COVID-19. The CDR3 runs from the conserved cysteine through the conserved F or W. A D gene is named only where the DNA matches it firmly. Rows give clone size only sometimes, using once, few, many, or a class for an expanded clone.

>TRBD1|TRBJ2-1|.|TRBV19|13
TGTGCCAGTGCGGGACAGGGGCTAAATGAGCAGTTCTTC
CASAGQGLNEQFF
>TRBD1|TRBJ1-1|.|TRBV12-5|12
TGTGCTAGTGGTTTGGGACAGGGCAGAGCTTTCTTT
CASGLGQGRAFF
>.|TRBJ2-3|.|TRBV18|15
TGTGCCAGCTCACCGGGCGGGGGCGCGCCAGATACGCAGTATTTT
CASSPGGGAPDTQYF
>TRBD2|TRBJ2-7|.|TRBV7-2|17
TGTGCCAGCAGCTACCAGGGACTAGCGGGGTCTAACTACGAGCAGTACTTC
CASSYQGLAGSNYEQYF
>.|TRBJ1-2|few|TRBV30|13
TGTGCCTGGAGTCCGGGGATAATGTATGGCTACACCTTC
CAWSPGIMYGYTF
>.|TRBJ2-6|.|TRBV28|18
TGTGCCAGCAGTTTAAGTAGCGGCTTAACGGGGGGGGCCAACGTCCTGACTTTC
CASSLSSGLTGGANVLTF
>TRBD2|TRBJ2-3|.|TRBV7-2|15
TGTGCCAGCAGCTTAGGACTAGCGGGAGCAGATACGCAGTATTTT
CASSLGLAGADTQYF
>TRBD1|TRBJ2-2|.|TRBV2|14
TGTGCCAGCAGGGACAGGGCGAACACCGGGGAGCTGTTTTTT
CASRDRANTGELFF
>TRBD1|TRBJ1-2|.|TRBV29-1|12
TGCAGCGTTGTGGGGACAGGGGATGGCTACACCTTC
CSVVGTGDGYTF
>.|TRBJ2-7|.|TRBV15|11
TGTGCCACCAGCGGGGGGAACGAGCAGTACTTC
CATSGGNEQYF
>.|TRBJ1-4|once|TRBV13|15
TGTGCCAGCACCAAGGTTGGGAGAACTAATGAAAAACTGTTTTTT
CASTKVGRTNEKLFF
>TRBD1|TRBJ2-1|.|TRBV5-1|15
TGCGCCAGCAGCTTGTCCGGGACAGGGGACAATGAGCAGTTCTTC
CASSLSGTGDNEQFF
>TRBD1|TRBJ1-1|.|TRBV5-1|12
TGCACCAGCAGTCAGGGGGGTACTGAAGCTTTCTTT
CTSSQGGTEAFF
>TRBD2|TRBJ2-5|.|TRBV27|16
TGTGCCAGCAGCCTATCCTTGCGGGGGGCGTTGGAGACCCAGTACTTC
CASSLSLRGALETQYF
>TRBD1|TRBJ1-1|.|TRBV6-5|15
TGTGCCAGCAGTTACTCGACAGGGAGGAACACTGAAGCTTTCTTT
CASSYSTGRNTEAFF
>.|TRBJ2-4|.|TRBV4-1|17
TGCGCCAGCAGCCGAACTGGACAGAACCTAGCCAAAAACATTCAGTACTTC
CASSRTGQNLAKNIQYF
>.|TRBJ1-2|.|TRBV15|14
TGTGCCACCAGCAGAGCAACCGGGAGCTATGGCTACACCTTC
CATSRATGSYGYTF
>.|TRBJ1-5|.|TRBV5-6|18
TGTGCCAGCAGCTGGGGCGCCAGGGACACTTATAGCAATCAGCCCCAGCATTTT
CASSWGARDTYSNQPQHF
>TRBD1|TRBJ2-7|.|TRBV2|16
TGTGCCAGCACCTACACTTCAGGACAGGGGACCTACGAGCAGTACTTC
CASTYTSGQGTYEQYF
>.|TRBJ2-5|.|TRBV6-5|13
TGTGCCAGCAGCCCGGCAGGGATAGAGACCCAGTACTTC
CASSPAGIETQYF
>.|TRBJ1-3|.|TRBV28|15
TGTGCCAGCAGTTCTCCACAGGACTCTGGAAACACCATATATTTT
CASSSPQDSGNTIYF
>.|TRBJ2-5|few|TRBV12-3/TRBV12-4|13
TGTGCCAGCAGCGGGAGAGATGAAGAGACCCAGTACTTC
CASSGRDEETQYF
>TRBD1|TRBJ2-3|.|TRBV5-1|17
TGCGCCAGCAGCCCCACTGGGGACAGCCAGATTGTGGATACGCAGTATTTT
CASSPTGDSQIVDTQYF
>TRBD1|TRBJ1-2|.|TRBV13|15
TGTGCCAGCAGCGCACCCGGCAGGGGGTCCTATGGCTACACCTTC
CASSAPGRGSYGYTF
>.|TRBJ2-3|few|TRBV10-3|15
TGTGCCACCCAATTTTACCTGGAGAAGACAGATACGCAGTATTTT
CATQFYLEKTDTQYF
>TRBD2|TRBJ2-3|.|TRBV20-1|15
TGCAGTGCTAGTTCGCCTGGACTAGTGGCAGATACGCAGTATTTT
CSASSPGLVADTQYF
>.|TRBJ2-1|.|TRBV19|13
TGTGCCAGTAGTATAGCGTTTCTAAATGAGCAGTTCTTC
CASSIAFLNEQFF
>.|TRBJ1-1|few|TRBV7-2|14
TGTGCCAGCAGCTTAGCAGGAGGGAACACTGAAGCTTTCTTT
CASSLAGGNTEAFF
>TRBD1|TRBJ2-7|.|TRBV6-5|14
TGTGCCAGCACCCCGGGACAGGGTTCCCACGAGCAGTACTTC
CASTPGQGSHEQYF
>.|TRBJ1-5|.|TRBV6-5|14
TGTGCCAGCAGTTACGAGGGGGTTAATCAGCCCCAGCATTTT
CASSYEGVNQPQHF
>TRBD1|TRBJ1-3|once|TRBV19|16
TGTGCCAGTAGTATCTGGGACAGGGGGCCTGGAAACACCATATATTTT
CASSIWDRGPGNTIYF
>TRBD1|TRBJ2-3|.|TRBV28|15
TGTGCCAGCAGTTTGGCCAGGGGGCTTGTAGATACGCAGTATTTT
CASSLARGLVDTQYF
>.|TRBJ1-6|.|TRBV6-5|14
TGTGCCAGCAGTTACTCGGCATATAATTCACCCCTCCACTTT
CASSYSAYNSPLHF
>.|TRBJ2-7|.|TRBV5-5|15
TGTGCCAGCAGCACCGTAGCCACTGTCTCCTACGAGCAGTACTTC
CASSTVATVSYEQYF
>.|TRBJ1-6|.|TRBV2|14
TGTGCCAGCATGGTGGCCCCTGGCAATTCACCCCTCCACTTT
CASMVAPGNSPLHF
>TRBD2|TRBJ2-3|.|TRBV4-2|15
TGTGCCAGCAGCCAGGGACTAGCGGACACAGATACGCAGTATTTT
CASSQGLADTDTQYF
>.|TRBJ2-2|few|TRBV6-5|15
TGTGCCAGCAGTTACTTGGGAGGAGGCACCGGGGAGCTGTTTTTT
CASSYLGGGTGELFF
>.|TRBJ2-2|once|TRBV19|18
TGTGCCAGTAGTATGATACGTGGTGGGCCTACCTTAACCGGGGAGCTGTTTTTT
CASSMIRGGPTLTGELFF
>TRBD2|TRBJ2-1|.|TRBV9|16
TGTGCCAGCAGCGTAGGGCCAGCGGGGGTCAAGACTGAGCAGTTCTTC
CASSVGPAGVKTEQFF
>TRBD2|TRBJ2-1|.|TRBV30|13
TGTGCCTCGAGCGGACTAGCGCTAAATGAGCAGTTCTTC
CASSGLALNEQFF
>.|TRBJ1-4|few|TRBV6-5|16
TGTGCCAGCAGTTACGCACACCTTGCAACTAATGAAAAACTGTTTTTT
CASSYAHLATNEKLFF
>.|TRBJ1-3|.|TRBV3-1/TRBV3-2|16
TGTGCCAGCAGCCAAGTGGGGGGGCTGTTTGGAAACACCATATATTTT
CASSQVGGLFGNTIYF
>TRBD1|TRBJ2-7|.|TRBV5-1|16
TGCGCCAGCAGCTTTCAGGGGGCGGAATTTTCCTACGAGCAGTACTTC
CASSFQGAEFSYEQYF
>TRBD1|TRBJ1-1|.|TRBV29-1|13
TGCAGCGCAGACAGGGGGTGGAACACTGAAGCTTTCTTT
CSADRGWNTEAFF
>TRBD2|TRBJ2-1|.|TRBV2|13
TGTGCCAGCAGTGAAGTAGCGGGAGATGAGCAGTTCTTC
CASSEVAGDEQFF
>.|TRBJ1-2|.|TRBV11-2|13
TGTGCCAGCAGCGAGGGACATAACTATGGCTACACCTTC
CASSEGHNYGYTF
>.|TRBJ1-5|.|TRBV5-1|18
TGCGCCAGCAGCTTGGTTCCTTCAGGGAAGGTTAGCAATCAGCCCCAGCATTTT
CASSLVPSGKVSNQPQHF
>.|TRBJ2-3|once|TRBV7-3|13
TGTGCCAGCAGCTTAAGTCTGACAGATACGCAGTATTTT
CASSLSLTDTQYF
>TRBD1|TRBJ1-4|.|TRBV7-4|15
TGTGCCAGCAGCTCCCGGGACAGGGGTGGGGAAAAACTGTTTTTT
CASSSRDRGGEKLFF
>TRBD1|TRBJ1-1|once|TRBV6-5|14
TGTGCCAGCAGTACCTCGGACAGGGGTTCTGAAGCTTTCTTT
CASSTSDRGSEAFF
>TRBD1|TRBJ2-5|.|TRBV24-1|15
TGTGCCACCAGTGATAAAGGGACAGGTCAAGAGACCCAGTACTTC
CATSDKGTGQETQYF
>.|TRBJ1-6|.|TRBV19|13
TGTGCCAGTAGTATCGGGGGTAGTTCACCCCTCCACTTT
CASSIGGSSPLHF
>.|TRBJ2-2|.|TRBV5-1|14
TGCGCCAGCAGAGGGGCGCCGAACACCGGGGAGCTGTTTTTT
CASRGAPNTGELFF
>.|TRBJ2-7|few|TRBV6-5|15
TGTGCCAGCAGTTACTCAGCGGAGGCAACCTACGAGCAGTACTTC
CASSYSAEATYEQYF
>.|TRBJ1-1|.|TRBV11-2|13
TGTGCCAGCACCCCGGCAGGGAGGACTGAAGCTTTCTTT
CASTPAGRTEAFF
>TRBD2|TRBJ2-2|.|TRBV5-1|15
TGCGCCAGCAGCTTGGATCGAGCGGGGGACGAGGGGCTGTTTTTT
CASSLDRAGDEGLFF
>TRBD1|TRBJ2-7|.|TRBV6-1|14
TGTGCCAGCAGTGAGCGGGACAGGGGGCTTAAGCAGTACTTC
CASSERDRGLKQYF
>TRBD2|TRBJ2-1|.|TRBV6-4|14
TGTGCCAGCAGTCCGGGACTACCCTACAATGAGCAGTTCTTC
CASSPGLPYNEQFF